This TCR beta chain was sequenced in a study of T-cell reconstitution after alpha-beta-depleted transplantation in children. Unique molecular identifiers were used in preparing the TCRbeta library. TCRdb re-derived calls from the PCR reads in MiXCR, one entry per CDR3 protein. The data contain approximately 200,000 distinct CDR3 sequences, roughly 14% of them singletons. Between the trimmed V and J ends, which lost 6 bases and 3 bases, there was a span of 9 bases. The CDR3 is 12 residues long. The V gene's germline CDR1 is SNHLY and CDR2 FYNNEI. The source was PBMCs from the stem cell graft donor, collected from the stem cell graft. The chain links TRBV2 to TRBJ2-7; D gene ambiguous. The TCR comes from a human donor who donated a stem cell graft to a child with acute lymphoblastic leukemia. CDR3 protein: CASRTQIYEQYF. DNA of the CDR3: TGTGCCAGCAGGACCCAAATCTACGAGCAGTACTTC.